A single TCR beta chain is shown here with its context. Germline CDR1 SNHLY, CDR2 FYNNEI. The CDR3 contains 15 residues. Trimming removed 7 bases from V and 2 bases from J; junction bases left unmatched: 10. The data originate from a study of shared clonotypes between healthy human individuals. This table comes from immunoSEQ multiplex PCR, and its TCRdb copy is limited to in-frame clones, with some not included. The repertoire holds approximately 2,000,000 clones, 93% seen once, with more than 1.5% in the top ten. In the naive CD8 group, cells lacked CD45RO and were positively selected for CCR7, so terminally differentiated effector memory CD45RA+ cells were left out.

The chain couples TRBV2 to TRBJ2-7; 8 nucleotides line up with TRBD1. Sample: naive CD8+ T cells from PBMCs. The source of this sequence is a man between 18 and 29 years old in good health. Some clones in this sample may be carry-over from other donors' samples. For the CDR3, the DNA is TGTGCCAGCAAATTGGGGCAGGGGGCCGCCTACGAGCAGTACTTC. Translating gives CASKLGQGAAYEQYF. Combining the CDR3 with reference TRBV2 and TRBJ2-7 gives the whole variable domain EPEVTQTPSHQVTQMGQEVILRCVPISNHLYFYWYRQILGQKVEFLVSFYNNEISEKSEIFDDQFSVERPDGSNFTLKIRSTKLEDSAMYFCASKLGQGAAYEQYFGPGTRLTVT.